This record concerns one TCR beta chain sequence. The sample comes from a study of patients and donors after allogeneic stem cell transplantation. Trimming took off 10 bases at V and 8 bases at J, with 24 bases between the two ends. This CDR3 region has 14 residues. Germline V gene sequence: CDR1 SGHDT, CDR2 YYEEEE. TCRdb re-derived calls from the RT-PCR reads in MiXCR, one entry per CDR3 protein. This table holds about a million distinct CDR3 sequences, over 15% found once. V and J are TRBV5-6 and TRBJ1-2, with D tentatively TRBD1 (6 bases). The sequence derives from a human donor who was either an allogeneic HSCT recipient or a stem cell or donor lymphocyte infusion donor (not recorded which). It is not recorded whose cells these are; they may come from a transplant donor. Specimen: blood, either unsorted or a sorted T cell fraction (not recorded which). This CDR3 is CAGTPGGVGNGYTF. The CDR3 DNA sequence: TGTGCCGGCACCCCGGGGGGCGTGGGGAACGGCTACACCTTC.